This T cell receptor beta chain was identified during a study of PD-1 blockade in classical Hodgkin lymphoma. Study information: Patients received nivolumab 3 mg/kg intravenously every 2 weeks. Study observations and caveats: Newly diagnosed patients reportedly had lower baseline TCR diversity than healthy donors. The study found complete responders had baseline diversity similar to newly diagnosed patients. CD4+ TCR diversity rose significantly by C4D1, and CD8+ TCR diversity did not.

This clone has a handful of counts. Its antigen is undetermined. This CDR3 comprises 17 residues. V lost 3 bases, J lost 5 bases, and 10 bases stayed unmatched. Germline-derived CDR1 and CDR2 are MNHNS and SASEGT. Profiled with immunoSEQ multiplex PCR; TCRdb holds only in-frame clones, not every one. This sample carries just under 10,000 clones, 80% to 85% of them seen once, and the ten largest clones take around 43%. Stated time point: cycle 4 day 1 (C4D1), after 5 to 7 weeks of nivolumab. All patients relapsed after autologous stem cell transplantation, and brentuximab vedotin exposure varied. This TCR was sampled from a human donor with classical Hodgkin lymphoma. The chain joins TRBV6-1 to TRBJ2-5, with 12 bases aligning to TRBD2. The source material was peripheral blood mononuclear cells (PBMCs), sampled before the fourth cycle of nivolumab. DNA for the CDR3: TGTGCCAGCAGTGAGAGGCTGACTAGCGGGGGTACGGAGACCCAGTACTTC. It yields the protein CASSERLTSGGTETQYF.